One and the same sample provided the 15 T cell receptor beta chains below, sequenced in a study of cytomegalovirus exposure and HLA in healthy donors listed by TCRdb under 2017. Receptor amplification or capture employed the immunoSEQ multiplex PCR assay. TCRdb limited this immuneACCESS table to in-frame rearrangements with V and J called. A share of clones is missing; checked studies link under half to unresolved V genes, and the rest is unexplained. The sample table records approximately 160,000 clones; approximately 96% of these occur just once. The top ten constitute 0.8% to 0.95% of the sample. Sequences were obtained from PBMCs. These receptors originate from a woman under 30 in good health and CMV-seronegative.

This sequence joins TRBV7-9 and TRBJ2-2; 8 bases fit TRBD1. This CDR3 is built from 15 residues. Unmatched junction bases numbered 2, after V lost 2 bases and J lost 3 bases. Germline CDR1 and CDR2: SEHNR and FQNEAQ (reference sequence). The CDR3 DNA reads TGTGCCAGCAGCTTAAGGACAGGGTACACCGGGGAGCTGTTTTTT. This sequence encodes CASSLRTGYTGELFF.

This chain uses TRBV13 with TRBJ2-2; D might be TRBD1 (6 bases). Germline CDR1 PRHDT, CDR2 FYEKMQ (reference sequence). The CDR3 sequence is 18 residues long. Trimming pared 4 bases from V and 0 bases from J, leaving 18 bases between. CDR3 residues: CASSSSDRFKTNTGELFF. The DNA for the CDR3 is TGTGCCAGCAGCTCGAGCGACAGGTTCAAGACGAACACCGGGGAGCTGTTTTTT.

The V gene is TRBV30, the J gene TRBJ1-4; D is perhaps TRBD1 (5 bases). The germline gives CDR1 GTSNPN, CDR2 SVGIG (reference sequence). The CDR3 extends over 13 amino acids. V dropped 2 bases and J dropped 6 bases, with 10 bases sitting between them. This CDR3 is CAWSPGGYEKLFF. CDR3 coding DNA: TGTGCCTGGAGTCCGGGGGGTTATGAAAAACTGTTTTTT. The full variable domain, rest sourced from reference TRBV30 and TRBJ1-4, is SQTIHQWPATLVQPVGSPLSLECTVEGTSNPNLYWYRQAAGRGLQLLFYSVGIGQISSEVPQNLSASRPQDRQFILSSKKLLLSDSGFYLCAWSPGGYEKLFFGSGTQLSVL.

V usage is TRBV27 and J usage is TRBJ2-2; 7 nucleotides line up with TRBD2. This CDR3 has 16 amino acids. The germline V gene has CDR1 MNHEY and CDR2 SMNVEV (reference sequence). V was clipped by 5 bases and J by 0 bases; unmatched bases: 6. The CDR3 DNA follows: TGTGCCAGCAGTAGTTGGGCGGGGGCGAACACCGGGGAGCTGTTTTTT. Protein product: CASSSWAGANTGELFF.

This clone was picked up a small number of times. Here the CDR3 reads CASSIGVTQYF. In nucleotides, the CDR3 is TGTGCCAGTAGTATAGGAGTGACCCAGTACTTC. The genes are TRBV19 and TRBJ2-5; D remains ambiguous. There are 11 residues in the CDR3. CDR1 and CDR2 (germline): LNHDA, SQIVND (reference sequence). V gave up 1 base and J gave up 7 bases, with 4 bases separating them.

Only one count was recorded for this clone. The gene calls are TRBV28 and TRBJ1-6, with TRBD1 matching over 9 bases. The V gene end was trimmed by 6 bases and the J gene end by 8 bases; junction bases not matched to a gene: 14. The germline gives CDR1 MDHEN, CDR2 SYDVKM. This CDR3 has 17 residues. For the CDR3, the DNA is TGTGCCAGCAGCACCTCCGGGACAGGGAGTTTCGATTCACCCCTCCACTTT. Translating gives CASSTSGTGSFDSPLHF.

The gene calls are TRBV27 and TRBJ1-1; 8 bases align to TRBD1. Germline loops: CDR1 MNHEY, CDR2 SMNVEV (reference sequence). This CDR3 comprises 17 residues. The V and J ends lost 2 bases and 1 base, in that order; junction bases with no gene match: 9. CDR3: CASSLGAQGARNTEAFF. DNA of the CDR3: TGTGCCAGCAGTTTAGGGGCCCAGGGGGCGCGGAACACTGAAGCTTTCTTT.

This chain uses TRBV2 with TRBJ2-2; 7 bases align to TRBD2. The germline gives CDR1 SNHLY, CDR2 FYNNEI. V lost 7 bases, J lost 0 bases, and 5 bases stayed unmatched. The CDR3 is 15 amino acids. CDR3 loop: CASTREGSNTGELFF. In DNA, the CDR3 is TGTGCCAGCACTAGGGAGGGCTCGAACACCGGGGAGCTGTTTTTT.

The rearrangement joins TRBV18 to TRBJ2-7; the D is unclear. Per germline, CDR1 KGHSH and CDR2 LQKENI. CDR3 length equals 15 residues. Trimming cost V 0 bases and J 3 bases, with 12 bases left between them. In nucleotides, the CDR3 is TGTGCCAGCTCACCACCCGGTTCATCTCTCTACGAGCAGTACTTC. Residues: CASSPPGSSLYEQYF.

This clone was seen just once. This chain links TRBV11-2 with TRBJ2-1; 7 nucleotides align to TRBD1. The CDR3 runs to 15 residues. The V and J ends lost 5 bases and 3 bases, in that order; junction bases with no gene match: 7. Germline V gene data show CDR1 as SGHAT and CDR2 as FQNNGV. The CDR3 reads CASSQRDSYYNEQFF. CDR3 DNA sequence: TGTGCCAGCAGCCAAAGGGACAGTTACTACAATGAGCAGTTCTTC.

The chain uses TRBV6-1 and TRBJ2-5, with TRBD2 matching over 7 bases. CDR3 size: 15 residues. Trimming removed 4 bases from V and 5 bases from J; junction bases left unmatched: 10. Germline V lookup: CDR1 MNHNS, CDR2 SASEGT. The CDR3 nucleotides read TGTGCCAGCAGTGTGACTAGCACCAAAGGGGAGACCCAGTACTTC. Translation gives CASSVTSTKGETQYF.

This sequence joins TRBV5-5 and TRBJ1-5; maybe TRBD1 (6 bases). Trimming cost V 4 bases and J 5 bases, with 13 bases left between them. The CDR3 loop spans 14 amino acids. Germline V gene data show CDR1 as SGHKS and CDR2 as YYEKEE (reference sequence). CDR3 DNA: TGTGCCAGCAGCCCCGGCTACAGGGATCAGCCCCAGCATTTT. Translation gives CASSPGYRDQPQHF.

V and J are TRBV5-6 and TRBJ1-1; TRBD1 is a possible D gene (5 bases). This CDR3 has 16 amino acids. Germline V CDR1 and CDR2: SGHDT, YYEEEE. V was cut by 1 base and J by 0 bases, with 13 bases left in between. The CDR3 region has the DNA TGTGCCAGCAGCTTGTGGGGGGAGTGGATGAACACTGAAGCTTTCTTT. Translated: CASSLWGEWMNTEAFF.

The rearrangement uses TRBV9 and TRBJ2-1, with 13 bases lining up with TRBD2. This CDR3 contains 15 residues. After removal of 2 bases from V and 9 bases from J, the junction contained 5 bases not matched to a gene. Germline CDR1 and CDR2: SGDLS and YYNGEE. CDR3 sequence reads: CASSVTSGGSGEQFF. CDR3 nucleotides: TGTGCCAGCAGCGTGACTAGCGGGGGGTCTGGTGAGCAGTTCTTC.

About this clone itself: The junction shows a germline mismatch at one end, possibly a read error. V is TRBV6-1 and J is TRBJ1-3; D gene unclear. The CDR3 sequence is 12 residues long. The germline V gene has CDR1 MNHNS and CDR2 SASEGT. The CDR3 DNA sequence: TGTGCCAGCAGCGAGATTGGAGACACCATATATTTT. The encoded protein is CASSEIGDTIYF.